Following are 19 T cell receptor beta chains from one sample sequenced in a study of OX40 agonist ivuxolimab in advanced cancers. The repertoire was sequenced with immunoSEQ multiplex PCR; TCRdb's copy has only in-frame clones and lacks some. The sample has fewer than 85,000 clones; 82% are singletons. The source was CD4+ or CD8+ T cells sorted from blood, collected in a trial of the OX40 agonist ivuxolimab. The receptors here all came from an adult with an advanced solid tumor such as melanoma, head and neck, liver or kidney cancer.

The chain employs TRBV28 and TRBJ1-6; TRBD1 aligns across 7 bases. The CDR3 is made up of 18 amino acids. Unmatched junction bases numbered 11, after V lost 5 bases and J lost 1 base. Germline CDR1 MDHEN, CDR2 SYDVKM. The CDR3 region is CASSLETGIGSYNSPLHF. CDR3 DNA sequence: TGTGCCAGCAGTCTCGAGACAGGGATTGGTTCCTATAATTCACCCCTCCACTTT.

The gene calls are TRBV6-1 and TRBJ2-1; perhaps TRBD1 as D (5 bases). V dropped 11 bases and J dropped 0 bases, with 11 bases sitting between them. The CDR3 is 13 amino acids. Germline V gene data show CDR1 as MNHNS and CDR2 as SASEGT. CDR3 sequence reads: CAGRGPSYNEQFF. The CDR3 nucleotides are TGTGCCGGAAGGGGTCCCTCCTACAATGAGCAGTTCTTC.

This sequence joins TRBV27 and TRBJ1-2; TRBD1 matches 7 bases. The CDR3 is made up of 12 amino acids. CDR1 is MNHEY, CDR2 SMNVEV, per germline (reference sequence). J lost 4 bases, V lost 6 bases, and 2 bases had no gene match. CDR3 loop: CASRGQTYGYTF. The CDR3 DNA follows: TGTGCCAGCAGGGGACAGACCTATGGCTACACCTTC.

The chain has TRBV2 and TRBJ2-7; TRBD2 aligns across 9 bases. Germline V gene sequence: CDR1 SNHLY, CDR2 FYNNEI. With V trimmed by 3 bases and J by 4 bases, 4 bases remained unmatched. The CDR3 loop spans 14 amino acids. The CDR3 is CASSDASGNYEQYF. The DNA of the CDR3 is TGTGCCAGCAGTGACGCTAGCGGGAATTACGAGCAGTACTTC.

The chain joins TRBV6-6 to TRBJ2-7; perhaps TRBD2 as D (5 bases). This CDR3 comprises 14 residues. The V and J ends lost 4 bases and 3 bases respectively, with 13 bases between them. CDR1 and CDR2 (germline): MNHNY, SVGAGI (reference sequence). This CDR3 is CASSSRTGSYEQYF. In DNA, the CDR3 is TGTGCCAGCAGTTCCCGGACGGGGAGCTACGAGCAGTACTTC.

This chain uses TRBV7-9 with TRBJ2-3, with TRBD1 identical over 9 bases. Germline trimming cut 4 bases from V and 7 bases from J; bases unmatched to any gene: 12. Germline V gives CDR1 SEHNR, CDR2 FQNEAQ (reference sequence). The CDR3 length is 16 residues. In DNA, the CDR3 is TGTGCCAGCAGCTCTATCCGGGACAGGGAAGTCTATACGCAGTATTTT. Amino acids: CASSSIRDREVYTQYF.

This clone was seen more than once but under ten times. The chain recombines TRBV7-2 with TRBJ1-6; D is unresolved. V shed 5 bases and J shed 7 bases, with 9 bases lying between them. The CDR3 totals 13 residues. CDR1 is SGHTA, CDR2 FQGNSA, per germline. The CDR3 reads CASSPNRNSPLHF. The CDR3 DNA follows: TGTGCCAGCAGCCCCAACAGAAATTCACCCCTCCACTTT. Together with reference TRBV7-2 and TRBJ1-6, the CDR3 gives the full variable domain: GAGVSQSPSNKVTEKGKDVELRCDPISGHTALYWYRQSLGQGLEFLIYFQGNSAPDKSGLPSDRFSAERTGGSVSTLTIQRTQQEDSAVYLCASSPNRNSPLHFGNGTRLTVT.

The chain is built from TRBV6-1 and TRBJ2-2; D gene unclear. The CDR3 has 15 residues. Germline V CDR1 and CDR2: MNHNS, SASEGT. Trimming removed 2 bases from V and 3 bases from J, with 10 bases in between. The CDR3 sequence is CASSENLAYTGELFF. The DNA of the CDR3 is TGTGCCAGCAGTGAAAACCTCGCATACACCGGGGAGCTGTTTTTT.

The chain joins TRBV18 to TRBJ2-7, with no clear D. The CDR3 has 17 amino acids. Trimming removed 1 base at V and 2 bases at J, with 18 bases between. CDR1 KGHSH and CDR2 LQKENI come from the germline V gene. The CDR3 protein is CASSPLTGQEATYEQYF. The DNA for the CDR3 is TGTGCCAGCTCACCACTGACCGGGCAAGAGGCGACCTACGAGCAGTACTTC.

This chain connects TRBV6-6 to TRBJ2-5; 12 bases are a match to TRBD1. The CDR3 covers 16 residues. Looked up from germline, CDR1 is MNHNY and CDR2 is SVGAGI (reference sequence). Losses at the gene ends were 6 bases for V and 4 bases for J; bases not matched to a gene: 9. The CDR3 DNA is TGTGCCAGCAGAGACCCGGGACAGGGGGCAAGAGAGACCCAGTACTTC. It is translated as CASRDPGQGARETQYF.

The V call is TRBV28, the J call TRBJ1-5, with D possibly TRBD1 on 5 matching bases. The germline V gene has CDR1 MDHEN and CDR2 SYDVKM. The CDR3 totals 14 residues. Between the trimmed V and J ends, which lost 4 bases and 6 bases, there was a span of 13 bases. CDR3 sequence reads: CASSSGQGSQPQHF. In nucleotides, the CDR3 is TGTGCCAGCAGTTCAGGGCAGGGTAGTCAGCCCCAGCATTTT.

This chain joins TRBV5-4 and TRBJ2-3; no firm D call. CDR1 is SGHNT, CDR2 YYREEE, per germline (reference sequence). The V gene lost 2 bases and the J gene lost 0 bases, with 10 bases spanning the gap. The CDR3 is 15 amino acids. The CDR3: CASSFNSGSTDTQYF. In DNA form, the CDR3 reads TGTGCCAGCAGCTTCAATTCCGGCAGCACAGATACGCAGTATTTT.

The genes are TRBV7-6 and TRBJ2-1; D is uncertain. The CDR3 has 14 amino acids. Germline V gene sequence: CDR1 SGHVS, CDR2 FNYEAQ. Between the trimmed V and J ends, which lost 1 base and 7 bases, there was a span of 11 bases. CDR3: CASSLDPISNEQFF. Here the CDR3 DNA reads TGTGCCAGCAGCTTAGACCCAATTAGTAATGAGCAGTTCTTC.

This clone was detected only once. The chain joins TRBV5-1 to TRBJ2-2; TRBD1 might be the D (6 bases). V was trimmed by 0 bases and J by 5 bases, leaving 8 bases between them. Germline lookup yields CDR1 SGHRS and CDR2 YFSETQ. The CDR3 is 14 amino acids. DNA for the CDR3: TGCGCCAGCAGCTTGGAGGGGGTTACCGGGGAGCTGTTTTTT. It encodes CASSLEGVTGELFF.

This clone has more than one count but fewer than ten. V usage is TRBV2 and J usage is TRBJ2-7; 8 bases agree with TRBD2. CDR1 SNHLY and CDR2 FYNNEI come from the germline V gene. This CDR3 is built from 15 residues. V was clipped by 3 bases and J by 6 bases; unmatched bases: 10. CDR3 bases: TGTGCCAGCAGTGACCAACTAGCGGTATTAGTCGAGCAGTACTTC. Protein: CASSDQLAVLVEQYF.

The J gene is TRBJ1-1, the V gene TRBV29-1; 7 nucleotides agree with TRBD1. Germline V gene lookup returns CDR1 SQVTM and CDR2 ANQGSEA. With V trimmed by 4 bases and J by 5 bases, 7 bases remained unmatched. The CDR3 consists of 13 residues. This CDR3 is CSVGGGARTEAFF. CDR3 coding DNA: TGCAGCGTTGGAGGGGGCGCAAGGACTGAAGCTTTCTTT. The whole variable domain, filled in from reference TRBV29-1 and TRBJ1-1, reads SAVISQKPSRDICQRGTSLTIQCQVDSQVTMMFWYRQQPGQSLTLIATANQGSEATYESGFVIDKFPISRPNLTFSTLTVSNMSPEDSSIYLCSVGGGARTEAFFGQGTRLTVV.

The chain carries TRBV2 and TRBJ2-5; 9 bases match TRBD2. The length of the CDR3 is 18 residues. Germline-derived CDR1 and CDR2 are SNHLY and FYNNEI. Trimming removed 7 bases from V and 4 bases from J; junction bases left unmatched: 19. Here the CDR3 reads CASTDRARVAGAAETQYF. The CDR3 bases are TGTGCCAGCACCGACAGGGCCCGGGTAGCGGGGGCAGCAGAGACCCAGTACTTC. Looking up the rest from reference TRBV2 and TRBJ2-5 gives the full variable domain: EPEVTQTPSHQVTQMGQEVILRCVPISNHLYFYWYRQILGQKVEFLVSFYNNEISEKSEIFDDQFSVERPDGSNFTLKIRSTKLEDSAMYFCASTDRARVAGAAETQYFGPGTRLLVL.

The chain recombines TRBV6-5 with TRBJ2-7; TRBD2 matches at 7 bases. V gave up 6 bases and J gave up 0 bases; unmatched junction bases: 8. There are 15 residues in the CDR3. Germline CDR1 MNHEY, CDR2 SVGAGI. The CDR3 region is CASSPYGTISYEQYF. The DNA of the CDR3 is TGTGCCAGCAGCCCCTATGGGACTATCTCCTACGAGCAGTACTTC.

This chain connects TRBV2 to TRBJ1-1, with D tentatively TRBD1 (6 bases). The V gene lost 9 bases and the J gene lost 6 bases, with 17 bases spanning the gap. This CDR3 contains 13 residues. Germline values: CDR1 SNHLY, CDR2 FYNNEI. In DNA form, the CDR3 reads TGTGCCAGTTCCATACAGGGTTACTCTGAAGCTTTCTTT. It codes for CASSIQGYSEAFF.